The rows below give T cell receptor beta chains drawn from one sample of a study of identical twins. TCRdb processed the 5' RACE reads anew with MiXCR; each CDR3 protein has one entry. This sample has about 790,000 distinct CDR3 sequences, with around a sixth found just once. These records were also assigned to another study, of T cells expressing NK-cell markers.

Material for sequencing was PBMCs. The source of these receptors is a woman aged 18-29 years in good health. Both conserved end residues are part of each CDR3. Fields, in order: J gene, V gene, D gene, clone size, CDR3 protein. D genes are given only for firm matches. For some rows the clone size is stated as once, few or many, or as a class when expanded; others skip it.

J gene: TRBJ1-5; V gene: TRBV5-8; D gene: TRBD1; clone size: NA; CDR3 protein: CASSPYQGARQPQHF
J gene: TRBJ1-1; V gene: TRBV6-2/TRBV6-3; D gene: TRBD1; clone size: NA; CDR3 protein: CASRESGTGGRKAEAFF
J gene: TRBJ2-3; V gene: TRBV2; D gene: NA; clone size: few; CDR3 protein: CASSEDTGTDTQYF
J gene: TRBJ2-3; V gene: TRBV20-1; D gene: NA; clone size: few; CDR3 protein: CSAAYDSVTDTQYF
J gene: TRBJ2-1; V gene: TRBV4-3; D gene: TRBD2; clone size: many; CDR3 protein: CASSQALAGEGHEQFF
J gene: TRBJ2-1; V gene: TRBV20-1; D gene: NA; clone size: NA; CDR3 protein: CSAAGTNYNEQFF
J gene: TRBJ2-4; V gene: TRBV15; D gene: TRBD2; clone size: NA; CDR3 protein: CATSRDFSGGGVIQYF
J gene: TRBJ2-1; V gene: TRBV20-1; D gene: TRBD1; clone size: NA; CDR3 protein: CSARGGQGTYNEQFF
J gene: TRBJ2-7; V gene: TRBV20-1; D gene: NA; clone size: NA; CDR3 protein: CSARGDTKYEQYF
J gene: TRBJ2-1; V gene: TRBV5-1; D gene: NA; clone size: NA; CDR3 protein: CASNAGLTGNEQFF
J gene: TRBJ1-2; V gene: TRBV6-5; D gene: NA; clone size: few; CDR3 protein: CASRGQNYGYTF
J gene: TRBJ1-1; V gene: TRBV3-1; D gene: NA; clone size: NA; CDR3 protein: CASSQDFEAFF
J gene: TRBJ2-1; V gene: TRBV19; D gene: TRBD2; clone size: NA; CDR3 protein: CASRAGLVREQFF
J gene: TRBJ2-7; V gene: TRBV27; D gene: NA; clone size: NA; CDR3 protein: CASSLRGTSPPLTYEQYF
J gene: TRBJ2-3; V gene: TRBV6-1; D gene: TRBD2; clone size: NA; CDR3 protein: CASQLAGSTDTQYF
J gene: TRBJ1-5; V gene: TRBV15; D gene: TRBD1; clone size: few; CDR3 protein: CATSRTGYSNQPQHF
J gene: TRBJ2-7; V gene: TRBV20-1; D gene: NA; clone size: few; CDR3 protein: CSARDASFYEQYF
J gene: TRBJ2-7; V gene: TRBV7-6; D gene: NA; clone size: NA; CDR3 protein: CASSPRLFSLKGVTYEQYF
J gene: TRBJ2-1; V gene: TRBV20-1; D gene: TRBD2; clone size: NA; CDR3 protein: CSALLAGAYNEQFF
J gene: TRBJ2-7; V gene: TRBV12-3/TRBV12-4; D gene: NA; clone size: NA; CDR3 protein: CASSLHGSGSHEQYF
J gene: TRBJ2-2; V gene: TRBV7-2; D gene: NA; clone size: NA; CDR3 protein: CASSHPTNLNTGELFF
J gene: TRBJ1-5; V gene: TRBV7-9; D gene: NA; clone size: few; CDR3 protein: CASSASYSNQPQHF
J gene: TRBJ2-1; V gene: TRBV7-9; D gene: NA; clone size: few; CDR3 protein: CASSLAEREQFF
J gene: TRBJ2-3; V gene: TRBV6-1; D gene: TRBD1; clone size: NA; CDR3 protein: CASTKQGGTDTQYF
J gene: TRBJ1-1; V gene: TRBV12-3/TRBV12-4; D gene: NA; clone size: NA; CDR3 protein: CASSLIEGGISEAFF
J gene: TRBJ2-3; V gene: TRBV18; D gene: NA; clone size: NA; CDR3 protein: CASSRQASTDTQYF
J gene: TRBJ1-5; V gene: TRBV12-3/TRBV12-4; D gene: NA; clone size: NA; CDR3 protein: CASKPEGNQPQHF
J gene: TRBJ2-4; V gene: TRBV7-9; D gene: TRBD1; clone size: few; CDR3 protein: CASSFQGENIQYF
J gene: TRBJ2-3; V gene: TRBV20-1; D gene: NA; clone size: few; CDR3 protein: CSASQSDTQYF
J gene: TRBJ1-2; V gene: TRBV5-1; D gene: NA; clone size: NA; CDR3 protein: CASSFSAAANYGYTF
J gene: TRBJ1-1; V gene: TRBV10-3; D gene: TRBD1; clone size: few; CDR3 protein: CAISAGQGVWTTEAFF
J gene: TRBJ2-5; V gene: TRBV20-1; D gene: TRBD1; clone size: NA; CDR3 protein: CSAGGTGMETQYF
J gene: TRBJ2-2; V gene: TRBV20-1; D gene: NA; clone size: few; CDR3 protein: CSARDPDAANTGELFF
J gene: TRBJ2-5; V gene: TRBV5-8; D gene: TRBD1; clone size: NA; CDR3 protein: CASSRRTGGLETQYF
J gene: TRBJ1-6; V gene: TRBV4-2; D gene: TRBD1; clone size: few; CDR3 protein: CASSQGGQGVNSPLHF
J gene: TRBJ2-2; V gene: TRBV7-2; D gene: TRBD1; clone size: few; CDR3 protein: CASSLAVGTGRTGELFF
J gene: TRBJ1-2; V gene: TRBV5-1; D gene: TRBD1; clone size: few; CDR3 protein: CASSRRTGGDYGYTF
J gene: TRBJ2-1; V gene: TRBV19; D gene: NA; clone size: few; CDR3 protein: CASSQGWYNEQFF
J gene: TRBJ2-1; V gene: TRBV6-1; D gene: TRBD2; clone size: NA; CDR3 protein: CASRSPGLPYNEQFF
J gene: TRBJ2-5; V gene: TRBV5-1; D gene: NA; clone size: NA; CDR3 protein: CASRQGGLQETQYF
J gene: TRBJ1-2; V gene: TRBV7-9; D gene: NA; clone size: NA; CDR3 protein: CASSPQDTALYGYTF
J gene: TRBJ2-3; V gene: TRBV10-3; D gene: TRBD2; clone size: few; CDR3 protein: CAIRTASGTGADTQYF
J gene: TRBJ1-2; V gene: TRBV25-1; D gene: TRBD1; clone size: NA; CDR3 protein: CASSDSQGAGGYTF
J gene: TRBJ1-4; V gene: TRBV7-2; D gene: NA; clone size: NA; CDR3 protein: CASSLGPGVQFF
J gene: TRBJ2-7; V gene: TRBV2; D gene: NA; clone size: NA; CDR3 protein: CASSEASAGAREQYF
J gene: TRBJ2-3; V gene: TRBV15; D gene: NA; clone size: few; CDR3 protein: CATEASGTDTQYF
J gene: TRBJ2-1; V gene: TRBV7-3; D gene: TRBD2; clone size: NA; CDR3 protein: CASNLAGGINEQFF
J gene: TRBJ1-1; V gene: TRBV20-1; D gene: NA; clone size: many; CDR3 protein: CSASQGNTEAFF
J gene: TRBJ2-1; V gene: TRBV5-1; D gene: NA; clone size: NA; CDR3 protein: CASSLYPGVNNEQFF
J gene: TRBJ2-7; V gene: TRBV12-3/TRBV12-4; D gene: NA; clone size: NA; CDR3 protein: CASSPGPSDPKIYEQYF
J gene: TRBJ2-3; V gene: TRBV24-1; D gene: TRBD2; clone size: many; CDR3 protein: CATSEKTSASTDTQYF
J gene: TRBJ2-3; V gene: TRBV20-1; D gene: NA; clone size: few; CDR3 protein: CRVLWGTDTQYF
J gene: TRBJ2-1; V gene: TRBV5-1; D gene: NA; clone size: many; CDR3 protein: CASSLVGLYNEQFF
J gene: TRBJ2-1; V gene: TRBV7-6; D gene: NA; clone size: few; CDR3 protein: CATASARSSYNEQFF
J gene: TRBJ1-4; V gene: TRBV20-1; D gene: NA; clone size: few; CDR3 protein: CSARVPGSDEKLFF